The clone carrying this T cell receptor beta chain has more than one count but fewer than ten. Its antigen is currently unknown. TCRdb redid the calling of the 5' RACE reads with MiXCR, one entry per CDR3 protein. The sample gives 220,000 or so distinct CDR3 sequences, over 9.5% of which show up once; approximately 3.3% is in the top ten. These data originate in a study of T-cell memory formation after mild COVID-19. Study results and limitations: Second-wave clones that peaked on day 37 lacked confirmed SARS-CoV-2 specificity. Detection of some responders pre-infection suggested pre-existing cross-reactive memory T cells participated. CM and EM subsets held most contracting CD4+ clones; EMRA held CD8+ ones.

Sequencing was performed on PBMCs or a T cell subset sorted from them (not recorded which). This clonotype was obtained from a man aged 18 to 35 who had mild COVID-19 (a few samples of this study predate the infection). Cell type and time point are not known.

The DNA for the CDR3 is TGTGCCAGCAGCACTAGGGGCTCTGGGGCCAACGTCCTGACTTTC. This encodes CASSTRGSGANVLTF. The rearrangement uses TRBV7-9 and TRBJ2-6; D possibly uses TRBD1 or TRBD2 (5 bases each). V gave up 5 bases and J gave up 0 bases, with 8 bases separating them. Per the germline V gene, CDR1 is SEHNR and CDR2 is FQNEAQ (reference sequence). The CDR3 covers 15 residues.